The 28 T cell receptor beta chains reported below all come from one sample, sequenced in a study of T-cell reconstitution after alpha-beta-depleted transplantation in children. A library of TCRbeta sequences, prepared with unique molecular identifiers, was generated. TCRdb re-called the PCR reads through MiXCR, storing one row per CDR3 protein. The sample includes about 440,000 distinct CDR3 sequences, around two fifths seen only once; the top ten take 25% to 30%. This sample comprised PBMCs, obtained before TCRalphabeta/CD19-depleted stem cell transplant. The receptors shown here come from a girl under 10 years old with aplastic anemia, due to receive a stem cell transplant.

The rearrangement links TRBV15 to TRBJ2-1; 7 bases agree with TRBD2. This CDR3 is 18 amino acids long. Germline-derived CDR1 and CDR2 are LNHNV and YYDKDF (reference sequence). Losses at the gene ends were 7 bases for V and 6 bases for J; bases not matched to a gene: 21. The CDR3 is CATNPLAKEGGRGNEQFF. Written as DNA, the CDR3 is TGTGCCACCAACCCCCTCGCTAAGGAGGGCGGGAGAGGCAATGAGCAGTTCTTC.

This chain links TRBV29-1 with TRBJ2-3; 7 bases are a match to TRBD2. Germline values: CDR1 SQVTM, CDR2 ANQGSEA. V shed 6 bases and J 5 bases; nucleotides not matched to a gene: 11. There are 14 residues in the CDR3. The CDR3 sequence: CSVAWREHKDTQYF. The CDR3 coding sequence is TGCAGCGTCGCCTGGCGGGAGCACAAAGATACGCAGTATTTT.

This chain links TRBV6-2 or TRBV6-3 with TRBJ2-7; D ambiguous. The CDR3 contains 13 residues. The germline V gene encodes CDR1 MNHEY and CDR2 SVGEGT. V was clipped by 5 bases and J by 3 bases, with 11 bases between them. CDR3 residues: CASSTVIDYEQYF. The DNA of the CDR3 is TGTGCCAGCAGTACCGTGATTGACTACGAGCAGTACTTC.

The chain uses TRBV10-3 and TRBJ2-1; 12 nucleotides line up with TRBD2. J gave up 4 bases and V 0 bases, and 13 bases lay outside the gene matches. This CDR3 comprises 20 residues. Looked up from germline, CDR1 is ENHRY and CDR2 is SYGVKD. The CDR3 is CAISESIPGLAGNGYNEQFF. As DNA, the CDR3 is TGTGCCATCAGTGAGTCCATCCCAGGACTAGCGGGAAATGGTTACAATGAGCAGTTCTTC.

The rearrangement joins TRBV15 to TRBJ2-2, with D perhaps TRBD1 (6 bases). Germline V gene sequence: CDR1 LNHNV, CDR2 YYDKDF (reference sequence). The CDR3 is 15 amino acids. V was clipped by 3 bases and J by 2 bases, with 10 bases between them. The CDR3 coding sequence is TGTGCCACCAGCAGCCGGGACAAAAACACCGGGGAGCTGTTTTTT. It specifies CATSSRDKNTGELFF.

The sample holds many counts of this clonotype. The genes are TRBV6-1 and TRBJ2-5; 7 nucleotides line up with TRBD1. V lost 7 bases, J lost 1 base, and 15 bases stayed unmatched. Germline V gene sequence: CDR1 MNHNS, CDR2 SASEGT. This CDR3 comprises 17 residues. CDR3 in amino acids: CASTLKGIGTVQETQYF. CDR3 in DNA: TGTGCCAGCACCTTAAAGGGAATCGGGACAGTCCAAGAGACCCAGTACTTC.

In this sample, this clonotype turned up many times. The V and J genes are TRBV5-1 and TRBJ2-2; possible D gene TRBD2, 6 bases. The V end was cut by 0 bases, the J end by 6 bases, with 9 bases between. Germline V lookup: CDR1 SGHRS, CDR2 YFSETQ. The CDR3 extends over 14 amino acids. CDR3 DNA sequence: TGCGCCAGCAGCTTGGAGACGGGAGCCGGGGAGCTGTTTTTT. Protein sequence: CASSLETGAGELFF.

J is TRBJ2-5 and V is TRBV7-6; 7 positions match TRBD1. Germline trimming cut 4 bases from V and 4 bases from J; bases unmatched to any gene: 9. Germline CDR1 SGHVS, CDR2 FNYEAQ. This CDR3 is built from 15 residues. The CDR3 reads CASSSLEGARETQYF. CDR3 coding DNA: TGTGCCAGCAGCTCCTTAGAGGGGGCTCGAGAGACCCAGTACTTC.

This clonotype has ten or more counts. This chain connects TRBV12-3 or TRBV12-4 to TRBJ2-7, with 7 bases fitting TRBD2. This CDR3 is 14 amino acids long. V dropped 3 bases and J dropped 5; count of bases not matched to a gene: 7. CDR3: CASSLGGSVHEQYF. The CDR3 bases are TGTGCCAGCAGTTTGGGAGGGAGTGTCCACGAGCAGTACTTC.

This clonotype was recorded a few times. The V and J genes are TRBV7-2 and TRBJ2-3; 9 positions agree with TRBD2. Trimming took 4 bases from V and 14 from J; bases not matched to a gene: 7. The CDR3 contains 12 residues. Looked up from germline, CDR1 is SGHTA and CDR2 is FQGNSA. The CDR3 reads CASSSGGLAPYF. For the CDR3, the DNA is TGTGCCAGCAGCTCAGGGGGACTAGCCCCGTATTTT.

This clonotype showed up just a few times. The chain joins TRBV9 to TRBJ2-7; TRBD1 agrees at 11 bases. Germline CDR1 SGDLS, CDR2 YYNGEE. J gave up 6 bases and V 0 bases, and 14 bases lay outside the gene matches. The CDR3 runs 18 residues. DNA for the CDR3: TGTGCCAGCAGCGTAGGGACAGGGGGCTCAACGGTACCCTCCGAGCAGTACTTC. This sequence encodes CASSVGTGGSTVPSEQYF.

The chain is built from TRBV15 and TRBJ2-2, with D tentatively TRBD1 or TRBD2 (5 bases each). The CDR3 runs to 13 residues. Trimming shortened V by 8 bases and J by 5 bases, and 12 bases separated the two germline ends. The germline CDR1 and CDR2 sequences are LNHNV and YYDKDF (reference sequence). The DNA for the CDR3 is TGTGCCACCGGGGGTGGGCAGACCGGGGAGCTGTTTTTT. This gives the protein CATGGGQTGELFF. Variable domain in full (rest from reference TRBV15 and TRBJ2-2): DAMVIQNPRYQVTQFGKPVTLSCSQTLNHNVMYWYQQKSSQAPKLLFHYYDKDFNNEADTPDNFQSRRPNTSFCFLDIRSPGLGDTAMYLCATGGGQTGELFFGEGSRLTVL.

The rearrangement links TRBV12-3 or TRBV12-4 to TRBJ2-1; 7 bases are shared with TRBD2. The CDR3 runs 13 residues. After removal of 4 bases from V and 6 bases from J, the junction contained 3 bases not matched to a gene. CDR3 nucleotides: TGTGCCAGCAGTTCGACTAGCAGCAATGAGCAGTTCTTC. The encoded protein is CASSSTSSNEQFF.

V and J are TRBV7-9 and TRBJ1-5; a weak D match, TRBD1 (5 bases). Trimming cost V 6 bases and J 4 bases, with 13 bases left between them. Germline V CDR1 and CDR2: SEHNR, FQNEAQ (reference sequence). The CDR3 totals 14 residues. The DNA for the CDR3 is TGTGCCAGCAGTGAACAGGAGGGAAATCAGCCCCAGCATTTT. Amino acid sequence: CASSEQEGNQPQHF.

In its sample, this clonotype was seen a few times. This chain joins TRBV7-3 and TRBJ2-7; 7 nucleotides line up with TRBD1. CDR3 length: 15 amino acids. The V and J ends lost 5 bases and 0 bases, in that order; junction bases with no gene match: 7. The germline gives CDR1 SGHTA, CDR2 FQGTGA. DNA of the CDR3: TGTGCCAGCAGCCGAGGGGGCGGCGGCTCCTACGAGCAGTACTTC. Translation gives CASSRGGGGSYEQYF.

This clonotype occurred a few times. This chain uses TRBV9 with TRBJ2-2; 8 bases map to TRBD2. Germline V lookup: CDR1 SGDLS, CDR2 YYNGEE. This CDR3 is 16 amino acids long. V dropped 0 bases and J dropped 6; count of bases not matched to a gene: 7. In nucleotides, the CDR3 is TGTGCCAGCAGCGTAGTTTCGGGCGGGAGGTCCGGGGAGCTGTTTTTT. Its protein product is CASSVVSGGRSGELFF.

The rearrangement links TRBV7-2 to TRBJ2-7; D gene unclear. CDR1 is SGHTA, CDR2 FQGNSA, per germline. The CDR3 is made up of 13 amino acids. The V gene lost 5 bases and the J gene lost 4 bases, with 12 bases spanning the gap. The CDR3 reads CASSRGGRYEQYF. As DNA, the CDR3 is TGTGCCAGCAGCCGCGGCGGTCGGTACGAGCAGTACTTC.

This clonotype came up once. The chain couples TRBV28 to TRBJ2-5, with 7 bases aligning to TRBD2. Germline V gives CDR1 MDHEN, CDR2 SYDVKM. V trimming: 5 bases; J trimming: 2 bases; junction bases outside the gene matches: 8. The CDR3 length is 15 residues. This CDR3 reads CASSHYIGGQETQYF. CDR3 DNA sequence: TGTGCCAGCAGTCATTACATCGGGGGGCAAGAGACCCAGTACTTC.

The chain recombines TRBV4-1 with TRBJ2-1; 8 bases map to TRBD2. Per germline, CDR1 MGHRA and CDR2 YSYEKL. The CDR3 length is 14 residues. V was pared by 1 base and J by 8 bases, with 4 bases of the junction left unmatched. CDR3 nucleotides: TGCGCCAGCAGCCAAGGCACGGGGGGGGATGAGCAGTTCTTC. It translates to CASSQGTGGDEQFF.

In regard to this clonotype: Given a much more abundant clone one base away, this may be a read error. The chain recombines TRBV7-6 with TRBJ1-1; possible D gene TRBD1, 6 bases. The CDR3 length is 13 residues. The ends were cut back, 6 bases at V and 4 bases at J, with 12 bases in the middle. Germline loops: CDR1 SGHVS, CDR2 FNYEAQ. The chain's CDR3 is CASRYREGTEAFF. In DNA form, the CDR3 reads TGTGCCAGCAGGTACAGGGAGGGCACTGAAGCTTTCTTT.

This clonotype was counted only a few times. This CDR3 reads CASSTRSGRETQYF. The CDR3 coding sequence is TGTGCCAGCAGCACACGTAGCGGGAGGGAGACCCAGTACTTC. The genes are TRBV3-1 and TRBJ2-5, with TRBD2 identical over 10 bases. This CDR3 spans 14 amino acids. Germline loops: CDR1 LGHDT, CDR2 YNNKEL (reference sequence). V dropped 5 bases and J dropped 5; count of bases not matched to a gene: 5.

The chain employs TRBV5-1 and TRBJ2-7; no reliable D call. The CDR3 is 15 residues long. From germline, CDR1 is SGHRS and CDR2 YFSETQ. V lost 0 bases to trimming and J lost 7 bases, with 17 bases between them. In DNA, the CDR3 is TGCGCCAGCAGCTTGGAGGCGCTACTACCTAGAGAGCAGTACTTC. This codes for CASSLEALLPREQYF.

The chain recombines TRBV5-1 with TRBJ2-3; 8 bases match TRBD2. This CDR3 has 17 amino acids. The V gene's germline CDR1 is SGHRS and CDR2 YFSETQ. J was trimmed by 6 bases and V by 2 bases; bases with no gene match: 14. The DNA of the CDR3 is TGCGCCAGCAGCTTCAAGGGCGGAGCGGGAGCAACGGATACGCAGTATTTT. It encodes CASSFKGGAGATDTQYF.

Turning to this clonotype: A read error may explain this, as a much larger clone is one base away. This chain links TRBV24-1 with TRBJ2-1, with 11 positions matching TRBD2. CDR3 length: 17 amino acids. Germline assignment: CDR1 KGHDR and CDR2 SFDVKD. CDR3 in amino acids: CATSEPGTSGNYNEQLF. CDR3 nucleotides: TGTGCCACCAGTGAGCCCGGGACTAGCGGAAACTACAATGAGCAGCTCTTC.

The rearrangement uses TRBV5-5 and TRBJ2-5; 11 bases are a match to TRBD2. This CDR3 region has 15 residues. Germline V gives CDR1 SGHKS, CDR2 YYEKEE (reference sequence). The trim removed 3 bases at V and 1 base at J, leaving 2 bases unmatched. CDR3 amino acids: CASSWTSGSQETQYF. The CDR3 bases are TGTGCCAGCAGCTGGACTAGCGGGTCCCAAGAGACCCAGTACTTC.

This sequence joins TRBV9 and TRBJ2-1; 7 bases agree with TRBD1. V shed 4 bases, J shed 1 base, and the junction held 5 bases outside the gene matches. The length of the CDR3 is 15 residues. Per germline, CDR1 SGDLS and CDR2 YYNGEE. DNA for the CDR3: TGTGCCAGCAGCCAAGGGACAGCTTCCTACAATGAGCAGTTCTTC. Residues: CASSQGTASYNEQFF.

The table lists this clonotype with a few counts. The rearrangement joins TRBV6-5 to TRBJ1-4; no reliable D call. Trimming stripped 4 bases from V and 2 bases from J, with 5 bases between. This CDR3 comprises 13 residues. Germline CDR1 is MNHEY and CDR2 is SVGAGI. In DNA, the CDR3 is TGTGCCAGCAGTTTAAGGACTAATGAAAAACTGTTTTTT. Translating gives CASSLRTNEKLFF.

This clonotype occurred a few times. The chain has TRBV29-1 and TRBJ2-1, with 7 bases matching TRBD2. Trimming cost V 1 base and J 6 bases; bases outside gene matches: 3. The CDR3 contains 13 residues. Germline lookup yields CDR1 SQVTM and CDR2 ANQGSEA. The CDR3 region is CSVEVGGVNEQFF. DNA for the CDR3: TGCAGCGTTGAAGTGGGAGGGGTCAATGAGCAGTTCTTC.